This T cell receptor beta chain was sequenced for a study of blood T cell repertoires in COVID-19. As for the study in general: From the United States, Italy and Spain came samples of acute and convalescent COVID-19. The cDNA or gDNA used as material had been derived from T cells, B-cell-depleted T cells, or PBMCs.

Per the study methods: Counts of nucleated cells, estimated from reference gene primer amplification, were obtained. Some clones are missing from TCRdb's copy, which holds only in-frame ones; the method was immunoSEQ multiplex PCR. The DNA gave D and trimming, while V, J and clone size come from that table. The sample lists roughly 120,000 clones; over 85% were seen once. This receptor was obtained from a man aged 45 to 65 with active COVID-19. Sequencing was carried out using peripheral blood.

The CDR3 reads CASGSGGYNEQFF. The CDR3 nucleotides read TGCGCCAGCGGAAGCGGGGGATACAATGAGCAGTTCTTC. V is TRBV10-2 and J is TRBJ2-1; TRBD2 matches at 8 bases. Germline-derived CDR1 and CDR2 are WSHSY and SAAADI. V gave up 8 bases and J gave up 4 bases; unmatched junction bases: 4. This CDR3 region has 13 residues.